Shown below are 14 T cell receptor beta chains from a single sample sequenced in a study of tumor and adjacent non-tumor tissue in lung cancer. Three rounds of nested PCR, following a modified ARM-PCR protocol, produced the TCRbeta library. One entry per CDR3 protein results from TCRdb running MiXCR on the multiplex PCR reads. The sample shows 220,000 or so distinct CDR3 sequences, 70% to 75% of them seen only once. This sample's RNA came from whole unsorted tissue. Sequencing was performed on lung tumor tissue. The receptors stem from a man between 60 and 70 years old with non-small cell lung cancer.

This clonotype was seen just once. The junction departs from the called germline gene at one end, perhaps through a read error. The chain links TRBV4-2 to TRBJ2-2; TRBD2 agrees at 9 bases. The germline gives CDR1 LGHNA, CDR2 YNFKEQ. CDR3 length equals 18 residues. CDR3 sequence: CANSQDGVSGSLAWGLFF. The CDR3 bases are TGTGCCAACAGCCAAGATGGGGTTAGCGGGAGTCTGGCCTGGGGGCTGTTTTTT.

In DNA form, the CDR3 reads TGTACCACCTCGTGGGCCTGGGAGACCCAGTACTTC. This sequence encodes CTTSWAWETQYF. This chain links TRBV28 with TRBJ2-5; D gene ambiguous. The CDR3 contains 12 residues. Germline lookup yields CDR1 MDHEN and CDR2 SYDVKM.

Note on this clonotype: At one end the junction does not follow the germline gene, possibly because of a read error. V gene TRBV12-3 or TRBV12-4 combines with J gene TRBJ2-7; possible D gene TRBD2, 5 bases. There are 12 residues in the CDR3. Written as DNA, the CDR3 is TGTGCAAGCAGTCTCCGGGGCTACGAGCAGTACTTC. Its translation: CASSLRGYEQYF.

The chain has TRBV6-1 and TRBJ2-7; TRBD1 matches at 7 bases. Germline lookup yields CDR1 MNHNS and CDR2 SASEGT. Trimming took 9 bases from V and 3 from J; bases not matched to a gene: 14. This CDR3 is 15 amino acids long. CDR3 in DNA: TGTGCCAGTAGGATTCCCCGGGACAGTCTCTACGAGCAGTACTTC. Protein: CASRIPRDSLYEQYF.

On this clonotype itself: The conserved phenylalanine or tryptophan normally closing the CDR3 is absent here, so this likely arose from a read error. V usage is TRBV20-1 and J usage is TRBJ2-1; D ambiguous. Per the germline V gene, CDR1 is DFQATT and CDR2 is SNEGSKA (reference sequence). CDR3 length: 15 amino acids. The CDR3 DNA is TGCAATGCTGACCGGGTCGATCGGCCCTACAATGAGCAGTTCTTG. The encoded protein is CNADRVDRPYNEQFL.

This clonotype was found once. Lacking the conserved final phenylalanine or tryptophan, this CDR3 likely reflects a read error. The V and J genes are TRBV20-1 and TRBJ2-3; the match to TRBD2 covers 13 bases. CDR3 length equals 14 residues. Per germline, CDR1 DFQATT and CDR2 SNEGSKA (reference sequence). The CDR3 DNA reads TGCAGTGCTGGGACTAGCGGGAAATCTGATACACAGTATTTG. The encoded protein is CSAGTSGKSDTQYL.

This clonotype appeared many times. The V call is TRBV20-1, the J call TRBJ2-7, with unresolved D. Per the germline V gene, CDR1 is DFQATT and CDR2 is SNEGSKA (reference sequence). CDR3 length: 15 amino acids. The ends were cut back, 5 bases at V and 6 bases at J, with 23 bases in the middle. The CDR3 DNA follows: TGCAGTGCTTATTTCTTGGTAGGGTTGTCGCGCGAGCAGTACTTC. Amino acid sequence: CSAYFLVGLSREQYF.

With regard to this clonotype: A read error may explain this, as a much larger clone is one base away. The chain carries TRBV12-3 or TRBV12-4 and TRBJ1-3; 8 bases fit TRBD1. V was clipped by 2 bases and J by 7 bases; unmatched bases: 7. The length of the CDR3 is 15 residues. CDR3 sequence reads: CASSLRDRFGNTIYF. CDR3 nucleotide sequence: TGTGCCAGCAGTTTAAGGGACAGGTTCGGGAACACCATATATTTT.

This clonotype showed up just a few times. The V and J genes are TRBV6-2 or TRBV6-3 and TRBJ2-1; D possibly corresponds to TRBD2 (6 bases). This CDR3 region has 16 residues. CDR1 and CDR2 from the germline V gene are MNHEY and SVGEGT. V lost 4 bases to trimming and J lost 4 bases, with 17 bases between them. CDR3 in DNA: TGTGCCAGCAGTTCCCCGGGGGTGGCGGGGTACAATGAGCAGTTCTTC. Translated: CASSSPGVAGYNEQFF.

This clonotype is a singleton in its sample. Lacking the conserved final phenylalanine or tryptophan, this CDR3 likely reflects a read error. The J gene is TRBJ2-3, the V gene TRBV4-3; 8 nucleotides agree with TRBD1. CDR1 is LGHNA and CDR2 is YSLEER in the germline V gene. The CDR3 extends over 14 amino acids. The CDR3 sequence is CASSRTGSIDTQYY. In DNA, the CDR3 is TGCGCCAGCAGCCGGACAGGGAGCATAGATACGCAGTATTAT.

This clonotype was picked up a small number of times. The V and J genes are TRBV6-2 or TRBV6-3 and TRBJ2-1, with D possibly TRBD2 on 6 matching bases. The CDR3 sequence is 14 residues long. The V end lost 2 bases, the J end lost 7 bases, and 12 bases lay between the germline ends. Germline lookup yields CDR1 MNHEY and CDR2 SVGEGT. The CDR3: CASSYGLASNEQFF. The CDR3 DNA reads TGTGCCAGCAGTTACGGCCTAGCGAGTAATGAGCAGTTCTTC.

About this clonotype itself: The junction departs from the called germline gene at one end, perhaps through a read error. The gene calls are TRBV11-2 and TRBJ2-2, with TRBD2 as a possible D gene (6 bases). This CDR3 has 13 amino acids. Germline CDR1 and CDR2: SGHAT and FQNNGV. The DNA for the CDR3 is TGTGCCAGTAGCTTAGAAGCGAACGGGGGGCTGTTTTTT. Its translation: CASSLEANGGLFF.

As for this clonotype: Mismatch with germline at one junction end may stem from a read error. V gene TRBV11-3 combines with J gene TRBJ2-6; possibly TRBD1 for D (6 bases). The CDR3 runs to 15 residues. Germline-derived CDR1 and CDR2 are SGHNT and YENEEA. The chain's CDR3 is CASSLEQGGANVVTF. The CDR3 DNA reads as TGTGCCAGCAGTTTAGAACAGGGTGGGGCCAACGTCGTGACTTTC.

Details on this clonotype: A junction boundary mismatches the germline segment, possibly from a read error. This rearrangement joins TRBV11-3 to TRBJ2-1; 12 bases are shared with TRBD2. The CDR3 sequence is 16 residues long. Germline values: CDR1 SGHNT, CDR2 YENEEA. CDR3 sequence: CACSSLAGGPGNEQFF. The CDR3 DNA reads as TGTGCCTGCAGCTCCCTAGCGGGGGGGCCCGGGAATGAGCAGTTCTTC.